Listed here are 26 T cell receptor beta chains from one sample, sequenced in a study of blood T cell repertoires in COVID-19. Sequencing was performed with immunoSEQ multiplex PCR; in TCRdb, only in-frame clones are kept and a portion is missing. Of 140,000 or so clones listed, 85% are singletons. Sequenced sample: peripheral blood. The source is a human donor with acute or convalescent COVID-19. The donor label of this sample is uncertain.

Here the CDR3 DNA reads TGTGCCAGCAGTTCAAGATCCGGGACAGGTGTTAACACCATATATTTT. This codes for CASSSRSGTGVNTIYF. The chain combines TRBV27 with TRBJ1-3; 8 positions match TRBD1. Losses at the gene ends were 4 bases for V and 7 bases for J; bases not matched to a gene: 12. The CDR3 extends over 16 amino acids. CDR1 is MNHEY, CDR2 SMNVEV, per germline (reference sequence).

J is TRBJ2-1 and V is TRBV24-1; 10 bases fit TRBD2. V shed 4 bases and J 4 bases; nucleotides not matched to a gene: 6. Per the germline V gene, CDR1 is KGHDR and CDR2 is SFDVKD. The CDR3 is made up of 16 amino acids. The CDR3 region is CATSDPSGSPYNEQFF. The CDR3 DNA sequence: TGTGCCACCAGTGACCCTAGCGGGAGCCCATACAATGAGCAGTTCTTC.

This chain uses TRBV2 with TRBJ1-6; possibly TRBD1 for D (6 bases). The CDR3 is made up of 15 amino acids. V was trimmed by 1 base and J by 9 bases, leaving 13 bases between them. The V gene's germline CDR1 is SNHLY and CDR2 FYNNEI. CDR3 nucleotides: TGTGCCAGCAGTGAAGAGGGGGGGGGAGGTTCACCCCTCCACTTT. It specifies CASSEEGGGGSPLHF. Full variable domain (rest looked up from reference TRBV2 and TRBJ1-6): EPEVTQTPSHQVTQMGQEVILRCVPISNHLYFYWYRQILGQKVEFLVSFYNNEISEKSEIFDDQFSVERPDGSNFTLKIRSTKLEDSAMYFCASSEEGGGGSPLHFGNGTRLTVT.

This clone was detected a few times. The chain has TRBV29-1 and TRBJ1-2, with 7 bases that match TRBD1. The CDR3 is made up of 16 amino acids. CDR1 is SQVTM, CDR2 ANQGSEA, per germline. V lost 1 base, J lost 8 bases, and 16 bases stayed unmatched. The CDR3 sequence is CSVEVNNRGAPVGYTF. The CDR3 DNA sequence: TGCAGCGTTGAAGTAAATAACAGGGGTGCCCCCGTCGGCTACACCTTC.

The CDR3 is CASSSAPGLAVYNEQFF. The CDR3 nucleotides are TGTGCCAGCAGCTCGGCGCCGGGACTAGCGGTCTACAATGAGCAGTTCTTC. The genes are TRBV5-8 and TRBJ2-1, with 11 bases fitting TRBD2. The V segment lost 3 bases and the J segment 3 bases; nucleotides outside the gene matches: 8. Looked up from germline, CDR1 is SGHTS and CDR2 is YDEGEE. The CDR3 covers 17 residues. The full variable domain, with the rest looked up from reference TRBV5-8 and TRBJ2-1, is EAGVTQSPTHLIKTRGQQATLRCSPISGHTSVYWYQQALGLGLQFLLWYDEGEERNRGNFPPRFSGRQFPNYSSELNVNALELEDSALYLCASSSAPGLAVYNEQFFGPGTRLTVL.

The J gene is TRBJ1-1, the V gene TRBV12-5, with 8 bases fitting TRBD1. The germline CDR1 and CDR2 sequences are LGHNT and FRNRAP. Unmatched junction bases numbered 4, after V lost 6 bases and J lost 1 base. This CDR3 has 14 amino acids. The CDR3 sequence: CASGSGQGNTEAFF. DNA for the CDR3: TGTGCTAGTGGCTCCGGACAGGGGAACACTGAAGCTTTCTTT.

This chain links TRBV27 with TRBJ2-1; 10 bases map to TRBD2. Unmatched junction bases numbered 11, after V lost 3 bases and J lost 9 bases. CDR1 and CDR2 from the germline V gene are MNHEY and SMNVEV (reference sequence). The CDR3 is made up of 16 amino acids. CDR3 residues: CASSLTAGGPRGEQFF. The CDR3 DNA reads TGTGCCAGCAGTTTGACAGCGGGAGGGCCGAGGGGTGAGCAGTTCTTC.

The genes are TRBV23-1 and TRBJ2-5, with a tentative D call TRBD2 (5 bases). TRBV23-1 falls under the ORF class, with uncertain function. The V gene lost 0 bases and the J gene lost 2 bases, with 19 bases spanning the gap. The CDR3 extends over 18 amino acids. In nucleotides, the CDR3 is TGCGCCAGCAGTCAATCTACGGCTAGCTGGCCCAAACAAGAGACCCAGTACTTC. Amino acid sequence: CASSQSTASWPKQETQYF.

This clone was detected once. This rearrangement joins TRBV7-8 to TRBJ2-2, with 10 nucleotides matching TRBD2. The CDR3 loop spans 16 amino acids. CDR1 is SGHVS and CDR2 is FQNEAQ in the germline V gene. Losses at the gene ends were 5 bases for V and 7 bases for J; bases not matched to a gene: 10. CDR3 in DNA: TGTGCCAGCAGCCGAGCGGGAGGGCCGGCAGGCGGGGAGCTGTTTTTT. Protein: CASSRAGGPAGGELFF.

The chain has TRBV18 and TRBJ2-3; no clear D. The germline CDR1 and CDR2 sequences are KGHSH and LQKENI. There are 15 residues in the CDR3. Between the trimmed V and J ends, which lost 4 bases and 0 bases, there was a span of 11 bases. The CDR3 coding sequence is TGTGCCAGCTCACAATACGAGCGCAGCACAGATACGCAGTATTTT. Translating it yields CASSQYERSTDTQYF.

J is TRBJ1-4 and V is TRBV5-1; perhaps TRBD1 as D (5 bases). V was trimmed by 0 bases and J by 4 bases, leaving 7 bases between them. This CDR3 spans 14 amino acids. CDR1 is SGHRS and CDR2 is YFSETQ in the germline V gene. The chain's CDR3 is CASSLDRSNEKLFF. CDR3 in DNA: TGCGCCAGCAGCTTGGACAGGAGTAATGAAAAACTGTTTTTT. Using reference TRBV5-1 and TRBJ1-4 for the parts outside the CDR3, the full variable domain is KAGVTQTPRYLIKTRGQQVTLSCSPISGHRSVSWYQQTPGQGLQFLFEYFSETQRNKGNFPGRFSGRQFSNSRSEMNVSTLELGDSALYLCASSLDRSNEKLFFGSGTQLSVL.

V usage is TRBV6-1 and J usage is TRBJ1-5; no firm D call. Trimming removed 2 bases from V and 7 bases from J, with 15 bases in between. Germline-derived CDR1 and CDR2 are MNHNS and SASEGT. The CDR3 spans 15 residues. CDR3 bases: TGTGCCAGCAGTGAATTTCCCCTCGGAGGCCAGCCCCAGCATTTT. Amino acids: CASSEFPLGGQPQHF.

The CDR3 protein is CASSLFRDRAVNQPQHF. The CDR3 DNA is TGTGCCAGCAGTTTATTTAGGGACAGGGCCGTCAATCAGCCCCAGCATTTT. This chain uses TRBV28 with TRBJ1-5, with 9 positions matching TRBD1. Germline V gene data show CDR1 as MDHEN and CDR2 as SYDVKM. V was clipped by 1 base and J by 3 bases; unmatched bases: 7. The CDR3 length is 17 residues.

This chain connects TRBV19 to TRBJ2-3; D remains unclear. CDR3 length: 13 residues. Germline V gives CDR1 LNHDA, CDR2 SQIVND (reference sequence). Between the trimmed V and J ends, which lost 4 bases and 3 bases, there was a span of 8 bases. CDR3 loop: CASSTRQTDTQYF. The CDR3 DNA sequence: TGTGCCAGTAGTACCCGACAAACAGATACGCAGTATTTT.

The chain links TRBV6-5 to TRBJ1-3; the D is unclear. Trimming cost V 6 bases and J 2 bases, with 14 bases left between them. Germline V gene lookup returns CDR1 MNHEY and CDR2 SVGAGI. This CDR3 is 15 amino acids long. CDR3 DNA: TGTGCCAGCAGCTCACATCAGGTGACTGGAAACACCATATATTTT. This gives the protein CASSSHQVTGNTIYF.

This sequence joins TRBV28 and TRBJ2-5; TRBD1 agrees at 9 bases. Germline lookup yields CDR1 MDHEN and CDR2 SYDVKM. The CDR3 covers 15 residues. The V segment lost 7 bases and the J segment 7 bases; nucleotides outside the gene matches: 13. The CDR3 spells CASIRRDRASGTQYF. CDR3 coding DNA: TGTGCCAGCATTCGCCGGGACAGGGCGTCGGGGACCCAGTACTTC.

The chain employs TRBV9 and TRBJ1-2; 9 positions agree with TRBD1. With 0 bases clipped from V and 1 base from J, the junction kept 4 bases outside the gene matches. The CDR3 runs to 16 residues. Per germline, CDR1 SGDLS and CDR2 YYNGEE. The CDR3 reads CASSVETGGYNYGYTF. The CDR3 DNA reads TGTGCCAGCAGCGTAGAGACAGGGGGATATAACTATGGCTACACCTTC.

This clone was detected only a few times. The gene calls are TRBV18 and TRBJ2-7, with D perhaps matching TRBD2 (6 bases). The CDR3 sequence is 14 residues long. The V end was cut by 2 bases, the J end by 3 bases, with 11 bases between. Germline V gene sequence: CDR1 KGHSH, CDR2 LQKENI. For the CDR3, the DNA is TGTGCCAGCTCACCAGGGAGCGGGTACTACGAGCAGTACGTC. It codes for CASSPGSGYYEQYV.

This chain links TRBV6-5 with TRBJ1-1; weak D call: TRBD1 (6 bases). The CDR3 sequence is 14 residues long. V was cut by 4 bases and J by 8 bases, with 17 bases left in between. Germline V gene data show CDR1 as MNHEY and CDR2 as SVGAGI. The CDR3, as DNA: TGTGCCAGCAGTTTAAACAGGGAAACGAGAGAAGCTTTCTTT. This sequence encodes CASSLNRETREAFF.

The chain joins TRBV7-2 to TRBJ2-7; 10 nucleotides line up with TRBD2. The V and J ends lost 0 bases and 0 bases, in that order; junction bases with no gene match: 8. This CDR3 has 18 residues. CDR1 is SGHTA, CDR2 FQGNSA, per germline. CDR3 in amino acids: CASSLAPSGGIISYEQYF. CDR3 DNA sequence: TGTGCCAGCAGCTTAGCGCCTAGCGGGGGAATAATCTCCTACGAGCAGTACTTC.

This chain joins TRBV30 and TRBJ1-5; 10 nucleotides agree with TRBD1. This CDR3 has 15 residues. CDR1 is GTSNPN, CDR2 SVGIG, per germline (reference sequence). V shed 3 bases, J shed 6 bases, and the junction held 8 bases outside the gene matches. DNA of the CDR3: TGTGCCTGGAGCCGACAGGGGGCTCGGAGTCAGCCCCAGCATTTT. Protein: CAWSRQGARSQPQHF.

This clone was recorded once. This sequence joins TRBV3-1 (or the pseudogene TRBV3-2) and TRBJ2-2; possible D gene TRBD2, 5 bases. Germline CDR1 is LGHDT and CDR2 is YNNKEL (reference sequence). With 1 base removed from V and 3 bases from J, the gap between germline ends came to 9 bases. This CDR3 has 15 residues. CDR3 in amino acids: CASSQGGSYTGELFF. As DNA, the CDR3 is TGTGCCAGCAGCCAAGGAGGGAGTTACACCGGGGAGCTGTTTTTT.

The CDR3 here is CASSLNLYTDTQYF. The DNA for the CDR3 is TGTGCCAGCAGCTTAAACCTATACACAGATACGCAGTATTTT. The V call is TRBV7-3, the J call TRBJ2-3; D is unresolved. V shed 1 base and J shed 2 bases, with 7 bases lying between them. The CDR3 totals 14 residues. In germline, CDR1 is SGHTA, CDR2 FQGTGA. The variable domain in full, with the rest retrieved from reference TRBV7-3 and TRBJ2-3, is GAGVSQTPSNKVTEKGKYVELRCDPISGHTALYWYRQSLGQGPEFLIYFQGTGAADDSGLPNDRFFAVRPEGSVSTLKIQRTERGDSAVYLCASSLNLYTDTQYFGPGTRLTVL.

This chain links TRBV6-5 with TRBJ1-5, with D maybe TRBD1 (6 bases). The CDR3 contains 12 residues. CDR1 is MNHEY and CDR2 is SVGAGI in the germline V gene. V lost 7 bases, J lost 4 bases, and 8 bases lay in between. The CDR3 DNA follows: TGTGCCAGCAACAGGGTAAATCAGCCCCAGCATTTT. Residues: CASNRVNQPQHF.

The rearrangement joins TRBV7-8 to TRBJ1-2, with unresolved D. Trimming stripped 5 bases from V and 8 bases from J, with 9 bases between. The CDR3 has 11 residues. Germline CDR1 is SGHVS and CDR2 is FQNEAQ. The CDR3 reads CASSPSAGYTF. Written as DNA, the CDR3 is TGTGCCAGCAGCCCATCCGCGGGCTACACCTTC.

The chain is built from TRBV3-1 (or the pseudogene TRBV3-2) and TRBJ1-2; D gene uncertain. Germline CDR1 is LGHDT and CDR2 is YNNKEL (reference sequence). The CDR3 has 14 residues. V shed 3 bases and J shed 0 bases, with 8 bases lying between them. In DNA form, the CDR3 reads TGTGCCAGCAGCCACGGGGAATCTAACTATGGCTACACCTTC. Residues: CASSHGESNYGYTF.